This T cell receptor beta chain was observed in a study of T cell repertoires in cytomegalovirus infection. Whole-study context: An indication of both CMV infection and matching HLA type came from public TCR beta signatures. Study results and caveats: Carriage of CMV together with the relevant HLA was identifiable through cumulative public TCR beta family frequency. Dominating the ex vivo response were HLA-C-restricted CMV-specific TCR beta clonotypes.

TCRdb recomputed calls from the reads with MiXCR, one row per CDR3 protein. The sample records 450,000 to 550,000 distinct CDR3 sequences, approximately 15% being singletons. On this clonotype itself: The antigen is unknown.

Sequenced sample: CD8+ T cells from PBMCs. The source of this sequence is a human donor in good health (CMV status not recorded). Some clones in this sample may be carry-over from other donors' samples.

The CDR3, as DNA: TGCAGTGCCGAACAGGAGTATAACTATGGCTACACCTTC. Translated, it gives CSAEQEYNYGYTF. This chain uses TRBV20-1 with TRBJ1-2; weak D call: TRBD1 (5 bases). V was shortened by 6 bases and J by 1 base, with 12 bases between the two germline ends. The CDR3 extends over 13 amino acids. CDR1 and CDR2 (germline): DFQATT, SNEGSKA (reference sequence).